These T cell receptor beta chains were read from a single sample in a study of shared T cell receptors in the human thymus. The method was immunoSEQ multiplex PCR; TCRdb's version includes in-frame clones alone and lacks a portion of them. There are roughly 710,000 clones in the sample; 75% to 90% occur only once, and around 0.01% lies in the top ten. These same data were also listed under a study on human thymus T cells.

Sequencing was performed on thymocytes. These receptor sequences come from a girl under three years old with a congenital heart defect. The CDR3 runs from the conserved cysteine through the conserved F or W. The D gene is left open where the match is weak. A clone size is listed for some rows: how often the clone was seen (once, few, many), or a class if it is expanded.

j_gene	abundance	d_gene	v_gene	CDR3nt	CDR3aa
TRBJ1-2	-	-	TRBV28	TGTGCCAGCAGTGACAGGAGCCTCTATGGCTACACCTTC	CASSDRSLYGYTF
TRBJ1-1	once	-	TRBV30	TGTGCCTGGAGTGCCCAGGGGACGAACACTGAAGCTTTCTTT	CAWSAQGTNTEAFF
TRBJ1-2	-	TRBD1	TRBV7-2	TGTGCCAGCAGCTTAATCGGGACAGGGGTTTATGGCTACACCTTC	CASSLIGTGVYGYTF
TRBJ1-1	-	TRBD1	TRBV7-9	TGTGCCAGCAGCTTGGGACAGGGGATTACGAACACTGAAGCTTTCTTT	CASSLGQGITNTEAFF
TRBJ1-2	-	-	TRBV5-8	TGTGCCAGCAGTTTGGAGAGGGTCGGCAGGGGCTCCTCTAACTATGGCTACACCTTC	CASSLERVGRGSSNYGYTF
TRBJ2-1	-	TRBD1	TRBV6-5	TGTGCCAGCAGTGACAGGGGAGAGCAGTTCTTC	CASSDRGEQFF
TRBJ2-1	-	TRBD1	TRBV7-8	TGTGCCAGCAGCTTAGATAGGACAGGGGGGAACAATGAGCAGTTCTTC	CASSLDRTGGNNEQFF
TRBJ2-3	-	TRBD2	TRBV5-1	TGCGCCAGCAGCGGCCTAGCGGGGGAATTAGATACGCAGTATTTT	CASSGLAGELDTQYF
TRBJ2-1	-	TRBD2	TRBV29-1	TGCAGCGTTGAAGTGACTAGCGGGGGATCCCTAAGCTCCTACAATGAGCAGTTCTTC	CSVEVTSGGSLSSYNEQFF
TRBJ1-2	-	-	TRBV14	TGTGCCAGCAGCCAAGAGAATGGCGGCTATGGCTACACCTTC	CASSQENGGYGYTF
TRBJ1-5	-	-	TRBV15	TGTGCCACCAGCAGAGAACTAGGTAGCAATCAGCCCCAGCATTTT	CATSRELGSNQPQHF
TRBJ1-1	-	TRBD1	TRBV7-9	TGTGCCAGCAGCCGGACATGGGTAGGGGGCGCAAATGAAGCTTTCTTT	CASSRTWVGGANEAFF
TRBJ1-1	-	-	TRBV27	TGTGCCAGCAGCCATGGGGAGGGGTCCCCGGGGACTGAAGCTTTCTTT	CASSHGEGSPGTEAFF
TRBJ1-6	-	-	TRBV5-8	TGTGCCAGCAGCTGGCCGAATTCACCCCTCCACTTT	CASSWPNSPLHF
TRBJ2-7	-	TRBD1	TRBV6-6	TGTGCCAGCAGTTCTGATTCATGCAGGGGGCGGTCCGAGCAGTACTTC	CASSSDSCRGRSEQYF
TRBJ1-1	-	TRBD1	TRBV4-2	TGTGCCAGCAGCCAAGACAGGGGGCTGATCGGAAACACTGAAGCTTTCTTT	CASSQDRGLIGNTEAFF
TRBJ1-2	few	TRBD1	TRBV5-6	TGTGCCAGCAGCTTGGCCAGGGGGCTTTGGTGGATCTATGGCTACACCTTC	CASSLARGLWWIYGYTF
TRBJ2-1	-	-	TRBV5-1	TGCGCCAGCAGCTTGGCACGGAGCTCCTACAATGAGCAGTTCTTC	CASSLARSSYNEQFF
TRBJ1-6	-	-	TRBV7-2	TGTGCCAGCAGCTTAGTTTTGAGGGCTAATTCACCCCTCCACTTT	CASSLVLRANSPLHF
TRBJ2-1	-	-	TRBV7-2	TGTGCCAGCAGGTTGGGACTCAGGAGCTCCTACAATGAGCAGTTCTTC	CASRLGLRSSYNEQFF
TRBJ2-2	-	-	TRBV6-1	TGTGCCAGCAGTGAGTCAGGGGTTGTTTTATCTGCCGGGGAGCTGTTTTTT	CASSESGVVLSAGELFF
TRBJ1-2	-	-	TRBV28	TGTGCCAGCAGTTTATTAGGAGGGAATGAGAACTATGGCTACACCTTC	CASSLLGGNENYGYTF
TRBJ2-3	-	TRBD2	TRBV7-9	TGTGCCAGCAGCACTAGTAGCGGGGGCCGGGCAGATACGCAGTATTTT	CASSTSSGGRADTQYF
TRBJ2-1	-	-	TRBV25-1	TGTGCCAGCAGCCAACGGGCGGGGTCCTCCTACAATGAGCAGTTCTTC	CASSQRAGSSYNEQFF
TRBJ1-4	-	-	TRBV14	TGTGCCAGCAGCCAAGATACCAGCGAAATTAATGAAAAACTGTTTTTT	CASSQDTSEINEKLFF
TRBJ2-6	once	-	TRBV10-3	TGTGCCATCAGTGAGTCGCCCCAGGGTAGGTTACCTCTCTCTGGGGCCAACGTCCTGACTTTC	CAISESPQGRLPLSGANVLTF
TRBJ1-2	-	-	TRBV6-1	TGTGCCAGCAGTGAAGAGGTGGGCAGTTCTGGCTACACCTTC	CASSEEVGSSGYTF
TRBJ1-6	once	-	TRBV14	TGTGCCAGCAGCCAAGACCGGGAGGCGCCCTATAATTCACCCCTCCACTTT	CASSQDREAPYNSPLHF
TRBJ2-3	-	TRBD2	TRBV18	TGTGCCAGCTCACCACCAACCCCACTTCTAGCGGGGGTGGGAAATACGCAGTATTTT	CASSPPTPLLAGVGNTQYF
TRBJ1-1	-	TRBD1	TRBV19	TGTGCCAGTAACCTAGACAGGGCGAGCACTGAAGCTTTCTTT	CASNLDRASTEAFF
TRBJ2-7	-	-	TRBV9	TGTGCCAGCAGCGAGAGGGAGCCATCCTACGAGCAGTACTTC	CASSEREPSYEQYF
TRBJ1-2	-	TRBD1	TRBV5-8	TGTGCCAGCAGCTGGGGACAGGGACCAGCTAACTATGGCTACACCTTC	CASSWGQGPANYGYTF
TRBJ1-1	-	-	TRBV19	TGTGCCAGTAGCATGACAGGACAGAACACTGAAGCTTTCTTT	CASSMTGQNTEAFF
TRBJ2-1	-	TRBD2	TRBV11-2	TGTGCCAGCAGCTTAGAACTAGCGGGGGGAAACAATGAGCAGTTCTTC	CASSLELAGGNNEQFF
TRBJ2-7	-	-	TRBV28	TGTGCCAGCAGTCCAACAGGGCCCTACGAGCAGTACTTC	CASSPTGPYEQYF
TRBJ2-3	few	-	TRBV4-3	TGCGCCAGCAGCCAAGGAGTGAGCACAGATACGCAGTATTTT	CASSQGVSTDTQYF